A single sample is the source of the 31 T cell receptor beta chains below, sequenced in a study of shared T cell receptors in the human thymus. Sequencing was performed with immunoSEQ multiplex PCR; in TCRdb, only in-frame clones are kept and a portion is missing. The data contain 700,000 to 750,000 clones, approximately 85% of them singletons. The same sample was also used in a study of human thymus T cells.

The material sequenced was thymocytes. These receptors all stem from a girl in the first two years of life with a congenital heart defect.

V usage is TRBV19 and J usage is TRBJ1-2, with D maybe TRBD1 (6 bases). The CDR3 runs 16 residues. Germline V gene sequence: CDR1 LNHDA, CDR2 SQIVND (reference sequence). V shed 6 bases and J shed 5 bases, with 22 bases lying between them. This CDR3 is CASRRHWGQGSYGYTF. CDR3 nucleotides: TGTGCCAGTAGGCGCCACTGGGGGCAGGGTAGTTATGGCTACACCTTC.

V gene TRBV4-3 combines with J gene TRBJ1-4; D ambiguous. CDR3 length equals 18 residues. V was clipped by 5 bases and J by 0 bases, with 19 bases between them. Germline V gene data show CDR1 as LGHNA and CDR2 as YSLEER. Here the CDR3 DNA reads TGCGCCAGCAGCGAAAAATTAAATGGGAGGGCAACTAATGAAAAACTGTTTTTT. This gives the protein CASSEKLNGRATNEKLFF.

The V and J genes are TRBV6-5 and TRBJ1-2; D possibly corresponds to TRBD1 (5 bases). Germline loops: CDR1 MNHEY, CDR2 SVGAGI. Trimming shortened V by 2 bases and J by 2 bases, and 6 bases separated the two germline ends. The CDR3 extends over 13 amino acids. The CDR3: CASSYDRNYGYTF. CDR3 DNA: TGTGCCAGCAGTTACGACAGAAACTATGGCTACACCTTC.

This clone was seen a few times. The rearrangement links TRBV20-1 to TRBJ1-2; D not resolved. The CDR3 runs to 11 residues. The V gene's germline CDR1 is DFQATT and CDR2 SNEGSKA (reference sequence). The V and J ends lost 4 bases and 4 bases respectively, with 7 bases between them. CDR3 amino acids: CSATRVYGYTF. Written as DNA, the CDR3 is TGCAGTGCTACCCGTGTCTATGGCTACACCTTC.

The chain joins TRBV14 to TRBJ1-1, with D unresolved. Germline CDR1 is SGHDN and CDR2 is FVKESK. V was trimmed by 4 bases and J by 11 bases, leaving 14 bases between them. The CDR3 consists of 12 residues. The CDR3 reads CASSPRNRRAFF. The CDR3 nucleotides read TGTGCCAGCAGCCCCCGGAATCGGAGGGCTTTCTTT.

The chain carries TRBV9 and TRBJ2-7; 10 positions match TRBD1. The V gene's germline CDR1 is SGDLS and CDR2 YYNGEE. CDR3 length: 14 residues. The V gene end was trimmed by 3 bases and the J gene end by 7 bases; junction bases not matched to a gene: 7. The CDR3 spells CASSDGTGEKEQYF. The CDR3 DNA sequence: TGTGCCAGCAGCGACGGGACAGGGGAAAAGGAGCAGTACTTC.

This chain joins TRBV5-6 and TRBJ2-1; 9 bases fit TRBD2. V lost 2 bases, J lost 9 bases, and 9 bases stayed unmatched. CDR3 length equals 15 residues. From germline, CDR1 is SGHDT and CDR2 YYEEEE. CDR3 sequence: CASSLLAGGVGEQFF. CDR3 nucleotides: TGTGCCAGCAGCTTATTGGCGGGGGGGGTCGGTGAGCAGTTCTTC.

This clone was found once. V and J are TRBV10-3 and TRBJ2-2, with a possible D match to TRBD1 (6 bases). The CDR3 runs 15 residues. Germline CDR1 ENHRY, CDR2 SYGVKD. V gave up 7 bases and J gave up 6 bases, with 18 bases separating them. CDR3 residues: CAIKVVSGASGELFF. The CDR3 nucleotides read TGTGCCATCAAAGTAGTGTCAGGGGCTTCCGGGGAGCTGTTTTTT.

The V call is TRBV2, the J call TRBJ1-3, with a weak D call TRBD1 (5 bases). V was pared by 5 bases and J by 4 bases, with 21 bases between. This CDR3 has 17 amino acids. The germline V gene encodes CDR1 SNHLY and CDR2 FYNNEI. CDR3 sequence reads: CASSLNTGFSAGNTIYF. Here the CDR3 DNA reads TGTGCCAGCAGTCTTAACACAGGATTTTCTGCGGGAAACACCATATATTTT. The full variable domain, its missing parts supplied by reference TRBV2 and TRBJ1-3, is EPEVTQTPSHQVTQMGQEVILRCVPISNHLYFYWYRQILGQKVEFLVSFYNNEISEKSEIFDDQFSVERPDGSNFTLKIRSTKLEDSAMYFCASSLNTGFSAGNTIYFGEGSWLTVV.

This clone was recorded once. An end of the junction does not agree with germline; a read error may underlie this. This CDR3 is also generated by other DNA sequences in the sample. The rearrangement joins TRBV7-4 to TRBJ2-7, with TRBD1 as a possible D gene (6 bases). The CDR3 is 18 residues long. The germline CDR1 and CDR2 sequences are SGHVT and SQSDAQ. The CDR3 is CASSLSPPPGQRTGEQYF. The CDR3 nucleotides are TGTGCTAGCAGCCTATCCCCCCCTCCCGGACAGCGGACGGGAGAGCAGTACTTC.

This clone has a handful of counts. The V and J genes are TRBV11-2 and TRBJ2-3; D gene unclear. Germline values: CDR1 SGHAT, CDR2 FQNNGV. The CDR3 contains 14 residues. The germline V and J ends were trimmed by 0 bases and 6 bases, with 10 bases remaining between them. The CDR3 DNA is TGTGCCAGCAGCTTAGATGCGATTACTGATACGCAGTATTTT. This translates into CASSLDAITDTQYF.

The chain couples TRBV28 to TRBJ1-2; D is unclear. Germline CDR1 reads MDHEN; CDR2 reads SYDVKM. CDR3 size: 14 residues. V was cut by 5 bases and J by 5 bases, with 15 bases left in between. Written as DNA, the CDR3 is TGTGCCAGCAGTCAGGCGGGGAGAGCTTATGGCTACACCTTC. Residues: CASSQAGRAYGYTF.

The chain joins TRBV7-8 to TRBJ1-4; 7 bases fit TRBD1. After removal of 3 bases from V and 4 bases from J, the junction contained 8 bases not matched to a gene. This CDR3 has 16 residues. Germline assignment: CDR1 SGHVS and CDR2 FQNEAQ. The CDR3 here is CASSFDRVDRNEKLFF. Here the CDR3 DNA reads TGTGCCAGCAGCTTCGACAGGGTGGACCGTAATGAAAAACTGTTTTTT.

This clone has just one count. The chain uses TRBV10-1 and TRBJ2-3; 8 nucleotides match TRBD2. Germline loops: CDR1 WNHNN, CDR2 SYGVQD (reference sequence). The CDR3 contains 18 residues. V lost 0 bases and J lost 7; bases outside the gene matches: 15. The CDR3 nucleotides are TGCGCCAGCAGTGAGTCGACTCACTGCGGGGGGCCATACCATACGCAGTATTTT. Its translation: CASSESTHCGGPYHTQYF.

CDR3 nucleotides: TGCGCCAGCAGCCAAGTTGGCACAGCAATGGGGGCACAGGGGCCCCAGCATTTT. Translated: CASSQVGTAMGAQGPQHF. The chain combines TRBV4-1 with TRBJ1-5, with a weak D call TRBD1 (6 bases). Germline V CDR1 and CDR2: MGHRA, YSYEKL. V lost 1 base and J 9 bases, leaving 25 bases between the germline ends. The CDR3 totals 18 residues.

The V and J genes are TRBV6-5 and TRBJ2-5, with D unresolved. Near its end, the DNA agrees better with TRBJ2-7, so the J call may be wrong. CDR3 length equals 13 residues. In germline, CDR1 is MNHEY, CDR2 SVGAGI. CDR3 sequence: CASSLEFSYEQYF. The DNA for the CDR3 is TGTGCCAGCAGCCTAGAGTTCTCCTACGAGCAGTACTTC.

The chain recombines TRBV7-9 with TRBJ2-7; D possibly corresponds to TRBD1 (7 bases). CDR3 size: 13 residues. Trimming took off 5 bases at V and 3 bases at J, with 11 bases between the two ends. The germline CDR1 and CDR2 sequences are SEHNR and FQNEAQ (reference sequence). The CDR3 sequence is CASSPQGGYEQYF. The CDR3 coding sequence is TGTGCCAGCAGCCCGCAGGGGGGCTACGAGCAGTACTTC.

The count of this clone is one. The V gene is TRBV7-9, the J gene TRBJ2-7; TRBD1 aligns across 9 bases. CDR3 length: 15 residues. V lost 5 bases and J lost 5; bases outside the gene matches: 10. CDR1 is SEHNR, CDR2 FQNEAQ, per germline (reference sequence). The CDR3 region has the DNA TGTGCCAGCAGCCTCCGGGACAGGGACACAGACGAGCAGTACTTC. Protein sequence: CASSLRDRDTDEQYF.

The J gene is TRBJ1-1, the V gene TRBV16, with unresolved D. CDR1 and CDR2 from the germline V gene are KGHSY and FQNENV. The CDR3 runs to 14 residues. The V gene lost 4 bases and the J gene lost 7 bases, with 16 bases spanning the gap. The CDR3 sequence is CASSLSGFKDEAFF. The DNA for the CDR3 is TGTGCCAGCAGCCTGTCAGGTTTTAAAGATGAAGCTTTCTTT.

This chain joins TRBV28 and TRBJ2-7; maybe TRBD2 (6 bases). The CDR3 sequence is 16 residues long. Germline-derived CDR1 and CDR2 are MDHEN and SYDVKM. V was clipped by 7 bases and J by 1 base, with 20 bases between them. This CDR3 reads CASNTPGGRVSYEQYF. In DNA form, the CDR3 reads TGTGCCAGCAACACACCTGGGGGGAGAGTTTCCTACGAGCAGTACTTC.

J is TRBJ1-2 and V is TRBV9, with D uncertain. Trimming cost V 1 base and J 6 bases, with 10 bases left between them. The CDR3 has 13 residues. In germline, CDR1 is SGDLS, CDR2 YYNGEE. The CDR3 sequence: CASSVRLRHGYTF. In nucleotides, the CDR3 is TGTGCCAGCAGCGTACGACTCCGGCATGGCTACACCTTC. The full variable domain, its missing parts supplied by reference TRBV9 and TRBJ1-2, is DSGVTQTPKHLITATGQRVTLRCSPRSGDLSVYWYQQSLDQGLQFLIQYYNGEERAKGNILERFSAQQFPDLHSELNLSSLELGDSALYFCASSVRLRHGYTFGSGTRLTVV.

The chain uses TRBV10-2 and TRBJ1-6, with D tentatively TRBD1 (5 bases). The germline V gene encodes CDR1 WSHSY and CDR2 SAAADI. Trimming removed 4 bases from V and 9 bases from J, with 13 bases in between. The CDR3 consists of 14 residues. CDR3 DNA: TGCGCCAGCAGTGGAAGTCAGGGCGGTTCACCCCTCCACTTT. Its protein is CASSGSQGGSPLHF.

A single count supports this clone. The chain links TRBV25-1 to TRBJ1-2, with TRBD1 identical over 10 bases. Germline CDR1 and CDR2: MGHDK and SYGVNS. This CDR3 contains 15 residues. Trimming at V came to 3 bases and at J to 4 bases, leaving 5 bases not matched to a gene. The CDR3: CASSDRGQGPYGYTF. The CDR3 DNA is TGTGCCAGCAGTGATCGGGGACAGGGGCCCTATGGCTACACCTTC.

This clone was counted between two and nine times. This chain uses TRBV7-9 with TRBJ2-7; D is undetermined. With 5 bases removed from V and 3 bases from J, the gap between germline ends came to 20 bases. CDR3 length: 16 residues. The germline V gene encodes CDR1 SEHNR and CDR2 FQNEAQ (reference sequence). CDR3 DNA: TGTGCCAGCAGCCGACAAACCACACATTCCCACTACGAGCAGTACTTC. Residues: CASSRQTTHSHYEQYF.

In nucleotides, the CDR3 is TGTGCCAGCAGTTTAGCCCCAGGGTGGCATGGCTACACCTTC. Protein product: CASSLAPGWHGYTF. This chain uses TRBV27 with TRBJ1-2; maybe TRBD1 (5 bases). CDR1 is MNHEY and CDR2 is SMNVEV in the germline V gene (reference sequence). Trimming removed 2 bases from V and 6 bases from J, with 13 bases in between. This CDR3 contains 14 residues.

This chain links TRBV27 with TRBJ2-7, with D tentatively TRBD1 (7 bases). The CDR3 is 13 amino acids. Germline V lookup: CDR1 MNHEY, CDR2 SMNVEV (reference sequence). V was trimmed by 6 bases and J by 5 bases, leaving 14 bases between them. The DNA for the CDR3 is TGTGCCAGCAGGCCTCCCAGGGGGGACGAGCAGTACTTC. Its translation is CASRPPRGDEQYF.

V and J are TRBV6-6 and TRBJ1-1; the D gene is possibly TRBD1 (6 bases). The CDR3 is made up of 15 amino acids. CDR1 MNHNY and CDR2 SVGAGI come from the germline V gene (reference sequence). The V end lost 5 bases, the J end lost 6 bases, and 19 bases lay between the germline ends. The chain's CDR3 is CASSGLEDRYPEAFF. CDR3 nucleotides: TGTGCCAGCAGTGGCCTAGAGGACAGATATCCTGAAGCTTTCTTT.

The chain is built from TRBV6-1 and TRBJ1-3; D unresolved. This CDR3 spans 14 amino acids. The germline gives CDR1 MNHNS, CDR2 SASEGT. V was pared by 8 bases and J by 0 bases, with 11 bases between. The DNA for the CDR3 is TGTGCCAGCTTGTGCCAGAACTCTGGAAACACCATATATTTT. It yields the protein CASLCQNSGNTIYF.

This chain joins TRBV27 and TRBJ1-2; D is unclear. Germline V gene lookup returns CDR1 MNHEY and CDR2 SMNVEV (reference sequence). The CDR3 has 12 residues. Between the trimmed V and J ends, which lost 4 bases and 4 bases, there was a span of 7 bases. This CDR3 is CASSYSGYGYTF. The DNA of the CDR3 is TGTGCCAGCAGTTACTCAGGCTATGGCTACACCTTC.

The chain uses TRBV5-1 and TRBJ2-1; 7 bases agree with TRBD1. The V gene's germline CDR1 is SGHRS and CDR2 YFSETQ. The CDR3 has 17 residues. J lost 9 bases, V lost 4 bases, and 19 bases had no gene match. The CDR3 nucleotides read TGCGCCAGCAGCCAGCGTTTAGGCGGACAGGCCTGGGGTGAGCAGTTCTTC. This encodes CASSQRLGGQAWGEQFF.

This chain connects TRBV5-6 to TRBJ1-6, with D perhaps TRBD1 (5 bases). V was shortened by 2 bases and J by 3 bases, with 6 bases between the two germline ends. The CDR3 spans 14 residues. Per the germline V gene, CDR1 is SGHDT and CDR2 is YYEEEE. CDR3 protein: CASSFRVYNSPLHF. The CDR3 region has the DNA TGTGCCAGCAGCTTCAGGGTCTATAATTCACCCCTCCACTTT. Full variable domain (rest looked up from reference TRBV5-6 and TRBJ1-6): DAGVTQSPTHLIKTRGQQVTLRCSPKSGHDTVSWYQQALGQGPQFIFQYYEEEERQRGNFPDRFSGHQFPNYSSELNVNALLLGDSALYLCASSFRVYNSPLHFGNGTRLTVT.